These 29 T cell receptor beta chains were sequenced from one sample in a study of T-cell memory formation after mild COVID-19. TCRdb re-derived calls from the 5' RACE reads in MiXCR, one entry per CDR3 protein. The table lists roughly 130,000 distinct CDR3 sequences, approximately 16% of them singletons. Input material: PBMCs or a T cell subset sorted from them (not recorded which). The source is an adult woman who had mild COVID-19 (a few samples of this study predate the infection). Cell type and time point are not known.

The rearrangement links TRBV24-1 to TRBJ2-3, with D possibly being TRBD2 (5 bases). This CDR3 has 15 amino acids. V was pared by 3 bases and J by 6 bases, with 15 bases between. Germline CDR1 KGHDR, CDR2 SFDVKD. CDR3 nucleotides: TGTGCCACCAGTGATCGAAGGACGGTAGCGGATACGCAGTATTTT. Translating gives CATSDRRTVADTQYF.

This clonotype showed up many times. This rearrangement joins TRBV27 to TRBJ1-1; a weak D match, TRBD1 (5 bases). The CDR3 totals 13 residues. V lost 3 bases, J lost 2 bases, and 7 bases lay in between. Germline CDR1 MNHEY, CDR2 SMNVEV (reference sequence). The CDR3 nucleotides are TGTGCCAGCAGTTTTGGGGCCAACACTGAAGCTTTCTTT. Translated, it gives CASSFGANTEAFF.

V gene TRBV6-5 combines with J gene TRBJ2-1; D unclear. Germline-derived CDR1 and CDR2 are MNHEY and SVGAGI. Trimming shortened V by 0 bases and J by 8 bases, and 11 bases separated the two germline ends. The CDR3 contains 14 residues. CDR3 sequence: CASSYSPEPHEQFF. The DNA for the CDR3 is TGTGCCAGCAGTTACTCCCCAGAACCCCATGAGCAGTTCTTC.

This chain links TRBV6-2 or TRBV6-3 with TRBJ2-7, with TRBD1 as a possible D gene (5 bases). The V gene lost 7 bases and the J gene lost 5 bases, with 24 bases spanning the gap. The CDR3 covers 16 residues. Germline assignment: CDR1 MNHEY and CDR2 SVGEGT. Here the CDR3 reads CASTPGQGWGEDEQYF. The CDR3 DNA is TGTGCCAGCACCCCCGGGCAGGGATGGGGTGAAGACGAGCAGTACTTC.

The chain links TRBV2 to TRBJ2-3; D may be TRBD2 (6 bases). The CDR3 loop spans 15 amino acids. From germline, CDR1 is SNHLY and CDR2 FYNNEI. Trimming removed 6 bases at V and 0 bases at J, with 13 bases between. Written as DNA, the CDR3 is TGTGCCAGCAGCGTGACGGGGGATAGCACAGATACGCAGTATTTT. Translation: CASSVTGDSTDTQYF. Supplemented by reference TRBV2 and TRBJ2-3, the full variable domain reads EPEVTQTPSHQVTQMGQEVILRCVPISNHLYFYWYRQILGQKVEFLVSFYNNEISEKSEIFDDQFSVERPDGSNFTLKIRSTKLEDSAMYFCASSVTGDSTDTQYFGPGTRLTVL.

This clonotype has more than one count but fewer than ten. The rearrangement links TRBV24-1 to TRBJ2-2; D gene uncertain. The germline CDR1 and CDR2 sequences are KGHDR and SFDVKD. The germline V and J ends were trimmed by 4 bases and 0 bases, with 2 bases remaining between them. This CDR3 is 13 amino acids long. CDR3 sequence reads: CATSETNTGELFF. As DNA, the CDR3 is TGTGCCACCAGTGAGACGAACACCGGGGAGCTGTTTTTT.

The genes are TRBV29-1 and TRBJ2-1, with D perhaps being TRBD1 or TRBD2 (5 bases each). Germline V gives CDR1 SQVTM, CDR2 ANQGSEA. The CDR3 contains 14 residues. The V and J ends lost 7 bases and 0 bases respectively, with 13 bases between them. The CDR3 protein is CSGRGTSSYNEQFF. The DNA for the CDR3 is TGCAGCGGAAGGGGTACTAGCTCCTACAATGAGCAGTTCTTC.

This clonotype was recorded a few times. V is TRBV4-1 and J is TRBJ2-5, with TRBD1 matching over 7 bases. This CDR3 contains 15 residues. Germline V gives CDR1 MGHRA, CDR2 YSYEKL. The trim removed 4 bases at V and 5 bases at J, leaving 10 bases unmatched. CDR3 sequence: CASSRKGDSLETQYF. For the CDR3, the DNA is TGCGCCAGCAGCCGAAAGGGGGACAGTTTGGAGACCCAGTACTTC.

In its sample, this clonotype was seen a few times. The genes are TRBV7-9 and TRBJ2-3; D call uncertain. Germline assignment: CDR1 SEHNR and CDR2 FQNEAQ (reference sequence). The length of the CDR3 is 14 residues. V lost 5 bases to trimming and J lost 2 bases, with 11 bases between them. CDR3 bases: TGTGCCAGCAGCCCGACCTTCGCCACAGATACGCAGTATTTT. It specifies CASSPTFATDTQYF.

A remark on this clonotype: A read error may explain this, as a much larger clone is one base away. The chain combines TRBV7-2 with TRBJ1-2; TRBD1 matches at 9 bases. In germline, CDR1 is SGHTA, CDR2 FQGNSA. CDR3 length: 14 residues. Trimming took 3 bases from V and 1 from J; bases not matched to a gene: 0. CDR3 nucleotides: TGTGCCAGCAGCTTGGACAGGGGTAACTATGGCTACACCTTC. It specifies CASSLDRGNYGYTF.

This clonotype turned up a few times. V and J are TRBV4-1 and TRBJ2-3, with 10 bases lining up with TRBD2. This CDR3 is 16 amino acids long. CDR1 MGHRA and CDR2 YSYEKL come from the germline V gene. Trimming removed 2 bases from V and 1 base from J; junction bases left unmatched: 3. The CDR3: CASSQLGLAGTDTQYF. Here the CDR3 DNA reads TGCGCCAGCAGCCAACTTGGACTAGCGGGCACAGATACGCAGTATTTT.

A few counts support this clonotype. The V and J genes are TRBV11-2 and TRBJ2-1; D is unclear. Trimming removed 2 bases from V and 5 bases from J, with 7 bases in between. Per the germline V gene, CDR1 is SGHAT and CDR2 is FQNNGV. The CDR3 is made up of 13 amino acids. The CDR3 DNA is TGTGCCAGCAGCTTAAGTTTGAACAATGAGCAGTTCTTC. It codes for CASSLSLNNEQFF.

The chain links TRBV6-1 to TRBJ2-5; D unresolved. The CDR3 is 13 amino acids. Germline V gene data show CDR1 as MNHNS and CDR2 as SASEGT. V shed 4 bases and J shed 0 bases, with 6 bases lying between them. In nucleotides, the CDR3 is TGTGCCAGCAGTGCCGGGTACCAAGAGACCCAGTACTTC. Translating it yields CASSAGYQETQYF.

The J gene is TRBJ2-1, the V gene TRBV5-1; D remains ambiguous. The germline V gene encodes CDR1 SGHRS and CDR2 YFSETQ. CDR3 length: 16 amino acids. With 3 bases removed from V and 0 bases from J, the gap between germline ends came to 13 bases. The CDR3 coding sequence is TGCGCCAGCAGCTACCGGAGTGGAGTCTCCTACAATGAGCAGTTCTTC. Its translation is CASSYRSGVSYNEQFF.

The table lists this clonotype with a few counts. The chain uses TRBV27 and TRBJ1-5; 10 nucleotides line up with TRBD1. Trimming removed 2 bases from V and 6 bases from J; junction bases left unmatched: 4. CDR3 length: 15 residues. CDR1 and CDR2 from the germline V gene are MNHEY and SMNVEV (reference sequence). The DNA for the CDR3 is TGTGCCAGCAGTTTAGGCCGGGACAGGGGTCAGCCCCAGCATTTT. Its protein is CASSLGRDRGQPQHF.

This clonotype was detected a few times. This chain uses TRBV7-2 with TRBJ2-5; D ambiguous. Germline CDR1 is SGHTA and CDR2 is FQGNSA. Trimming removed 2 bases from V and 4 bases from J, with 8 bases in between. CDR3 length: 13 amino acids. CDR3 loop: CASSLNYVETQYF. The DNA of the CDR3 is TGTGCCAGCAGCTTAAATTATGTAGAGACCCAGTACTTC.

This clonotype has a handful of counts. This sequence joins TRBV7-9 and TRBJ2-5, with D possibly called TRBD1 or TRBD2 (6 bases each). With 3 bases removed from V and 2 bases from J, the gap between germline ends came to 10 bases. CDR3 length equals 14 residues. Germline CDR1 and CDR2: SEHNR and FQNEAQ (reference sequence). CDR3 region: CASSLGGSQETQYF. The CDR3 bases are TGTGCCAGCAGCTTGGGGGGCTCTCAAGAGACCCAGTACTTC.

This clonotype appeared a few times. The chain combines TRBV6-5 with TRBJ1-3; maybe TRBD1 (5 bases). Trimming stripped 4 bases from V and 0 bases from J, with 10 bases between. Germline assignment: CDR1 MNHEY and CDR2 SVGAGI. This CDR3 contains 15 residues. Here the CDR3 DNA reads TGTGCCAGCAGTTTTGACAGAAGCTCTGGAAACACCATATATTTT. This translates into CASSFDRSSGNTIYF.

This clonotype was counted between two and nine times. The chain carries TRBV4-1 and TRBJ2-5, with D possibly being TRBD1 (6 bases). CDR1 is MGHRA, CDR2 YSYEKL, per germline. The V end was cut by 4 bases, the J end by 5 bases, with 14 bases between. This CDR3 has 14 residues. The chain's CDR3 is CASSRAGDKETQYF. CDR3 sequence (DNA): TGCGCCAGCAGCCGTGCTGGGGACAAGGAGACCCAGTACTTC.

V is TRBV19 and J is TRBJ2-5; 10 nucleotides agree with TRBD2. J gave up 5 bases and V 5 bases, and 14 bases lay outside the gene matches. The CDR3 covers 17 residues. The germline CDR1 and CDR2 sequences are LNHDA and SQIVND (reference sequence). CDR3 nucleotides: TGTGCCAGTAGTCAGCGGGAGGGCTTAAGGTGGAAGGAGACCCAGTACTTC. Residues: CASSQREGLRWKETQYF.

This clonotype was recorded a few times. The chain is built from TRBV6-5 and TRBJ1-6, with D possibly TRBD1 on 6 matching bases. In germline, CDR1 is MNHEY, CDR2 SVGAGI. The CDR3 has 14 residues. V was clipped by 2 bases and J by 6 bases, with 8 bases between them. CDR3 sequence: CASSYTRGNSPLHF. Written as DNA, the CDR3 is TGTGCCAGCAGTTACACCAGGGGTAATTCACCCCTCCACTTT.

The sample holds one count of this clonotype. The CDR3 sequence: CSASPWGSSYEQYF. DNA of the CDR3: TGCAGTGCGTCCCCGTGGGGGAGCTCCTACGAGCAGTACTTC. This chain links TRBV20-1 with TRBJ2-7; either TRBD1 or TRBD2 may supply D (5 bases each). V lost 6 bases, J lost 0 bases, and 15 bases lay in between. Germline loops: CDR1 DFQATT, CDR2 SNEGSKA (reference sequence). The CDR3 extends over 14 amino acids.

There are a few counts of this clonotype. The gene calls are TRBV7-9 and TRBJ1-1; D call uncertain. CDR1 and CDR2 from the germline V gene are SEHNR and FQNEAQ (reference sequence). This CDR3 is built from 14 residues. The ends were cut back, 5 bases at V and 5 bases at J, with 15 bases in the middle. This CDR3 is CASSQSPRGTEAFF. The DNA for the CDR3 is TGTGCCAGCAGCCAGAGCCCTAGAGGGACTGAAGCTTTCTTT.

The chain's CDR3 is CASSKALGTAYNEQFF. The CDR3 DNA reads as TGTGCCAGCAGCAAAGCGCTAGGGACGGCTTACAATGAGCAGTTCTTC. The V call is TRBV21-1, the J call TRBJ2-1; no DNA check was done on the table's D call, TRBD2. TRBV21-1 is termed a pseudogene. This CDR3 is 16 amino acids long.

The V and J genes are TRBV9 and TRBJ2-3; the D gene is possibly TRBD2 (6 bases). CDR3 length: 16 residues. V gave up 2 bases and J gave up 2 bases, with 15 bases separating them. Per germline, CDR1 SGDLS and CDR2 YYNGEE. The CDR3 region has the DNA TGTGCCAGCAGCGTTCCCCCCGGGGGTCCCACAGATACGCAGTATTTT. It codes for CASSVPPGGPTDTQYF.

The chain joins TRBV6-5 to TRBJ1-5, with TRBD1 as a possible D gene (5 bases). This CDR3 has 13 amino acids. V lost 6 bases and J 4 bases, leaving 10 bases between the germline ends. The V gene's germline CDR1 is MNHEY and CDR2 SVGAGI. The CDR3, as DNA: TGTGCCAGCAGACAGGAATGGAATCAGCCCCAGCATTTT. Encoded protein: CASRQEWNQPQHF.

The chain couples TRBV19 to TRBJ2-5, with D perhaps TRBD2 (6 bases). CDR1 and CDR2 from the germline V gene are LNHDA and SQIVND (reference sequence). This CDR3 comprises 16 residues. V was shortened by 3 bases and J by 1 base, with 15 bases between the two germline ends. In DNA, the CDR3 is TGTGCCAGTAGTATCGGTAGCGGAAATTTCCAAGAGACCCAGTACTTC. Its translation: CASSIGSGNFQETQYF.

This clonotype was seen more than once but under ten times. The chain combines TRBV20-1 with TRBJ2-7, with D unresolved. This CDR3 has 11 residues. Trimming stripped 4 bases from V and 1 base from J, with 5 bases between. The germline CDR1 and CDR2 sequences are DFQATT and SNEGSKA (reference sequence). The DNA for the CDR3 is TGCAGTGCTACAGTGTCCTACGAGCAGTACTTC. Translated: CSATVSYEQYF.

This chain connects TRBV7-9 to TRBJ1-2; D remains unclear. The V gene's germline CDR1 is SEHNR and CDR2 FQNEAQ (reference sequence). The CDR3 is made up of 16 amino acids. The V end was cut by 4 bases, the J end by 8 bases, with 23 bases between. CDR3 region: CASSSQTLDGNIGYTF. As DNA, the CDR3 is TGTGCCAGCAGCTCCCAAACCTTGGACGGGAACATAGGCTACACCTTC. The complete variable domain, with remaining parts taken from reference TRBV7-9 and TRBJ1-2, reads DTGVSQNPRHKITKRGQNVTFRCDPISEHNRLYWYRQTLGQGPEFLTYFQNEAQLEKSRLLSDRFSAERPKGSFSTLEIQRTEQGDSAMYLCASSSQTLDGNIGYTFGSGTRLTVV.